The 28 T cell receptor beta chains below were found in one sample sequenced in a study of identical twins. TCRdb itself ran the 5' RACE reads through MiXCR, one entry per CDR3 protein. The sample has some 320,000 distinct CDR3 sequences, around an eighth seen once. These records were also assigned to another study, of yellow fever vaccine responses in identical twins.

Sequenced material: CD8+ T cells sorted from blood. The source of these receptors is a woman between 18 and 29 years old in good health.

Details on this clonotype: One end of the junction is discordant with germline, which a read error may explain. The rearrangement uses TRBV2 and TRBJ2-3, with D possibly being TRBD1 (5 bases). The CDR3 has 14 amino acids. Germline CDR1 and CDR2: SNHLY and FYNNEI. Written as DNA, the CDR3 is TGTGCCAGCAGTGAGGACACAAGCAGAGATACGCAGTATTTT. Amino acid sequence: CASSEDTSRDTQYF.

This clonotype came up a few times. The rearrangement links TRBV21-1 to TRBJ2-3; the table's D call of TRBD2 was not tested on the DNA. TRBV21-1 corresponds to a pseudogene. This CDR3 has 17 residues. In nucleotides, the CDR3 is TGTGCCAGCCGTCGCGGAAAGCACAATATAGCGGCAGATACGCAGTATTTT. It yields the protein CASRRGKHNIAADTQYF.

This chain links TRBV4-2 with TRBJ2-2; 10 bases line up with TRBD1. CDR1 and CDR2 (germline): LGHNA, YNFKEQ. The V and J ends lost 2 bases and 3 bases, in that order; junction bases with no gene match: 6. CDR3 length: 17 residues. This chain's CDR3 is CASSQWDRGLDTGELFF. Written as DNA, the CDR3 is TGTGCCAGCAGCCAATGGGACAGGGGACTGGACACCGGGGAGCTGTTTTTT.

This clonotype showed up just a few times. The chain couples TRBV5-1 to TRBJ1-1, with a tentative D call TRBD1 (6 bases). The germline V gene encodes CDR1 SGHRS and CDR2 YFSETQ. Trimming took 7 bases from V and 14 from J, leaving 18 bases between them. CDR3 length: 11 amino acids. The DNA for the CDR3 is TGCGCCAGCTACCACCTGGGGGCATGCTTCTTT. It translates to CASYHLGACFF.

This chain connects TRBV4-1 to TRBJ2-1, with D perhaps TRBD1 or TRBD2 (5 bases each). CDR3 length: 11 residues. Germline CDR1 reads MGHRA; CDR2 reads YSYEKL. Deletions cut 6 bases from V and 9 bases from J, with 9 bases between. The CDR3 protein is CASRAGGEQFF. The CDR3 DNA reads as TGCGCCAGCAGGGCTGGGGGTGAGCAGTTCTTC.

This clonotype was seen many times. The V gene is TRBV5-1, the J gene TRBJ2-7; 7 bases fit TRBD1. V trimming: 3 bases; J trimming: 0 bases; junction bases outside the gene matches: 6. This CDR3 contains 15 residues. Germline CDR1 and CDR2: SGHRS and YFSETQ. DNA of the CDR3: TGCGCCAGCAGCTCCGACAGGGACCCCTCCTACGAGCAGTACTTC. It encodes CASSSDRDPSYEQYF.

This clonotype was found a few times. The chain has TRBV27 and TRBJ2-1; 8 bases agree with TRBD2. Trimming took 6 bases from V and 4 from J; bases not matched to a gene: 5. CDR1 MNHEY and CDR2 SMNVEV come from the germline V gene (reference sequence). CDR3 length: 14 amino acids. The CDR3 is CASSALAGYNEQFF. The CDR3 DNA reads as TGTGCCAGCAGCGCATTAGCGGGATACAATGAGCAGTTCTTC.

V is TRBV28 and J is TRBJ2-3; the D is unclear. Per the germline V gene, CDR1 is MDHEN and CDR2 is SYDVKM. The ends were cut back, 3 bases at V and 1 base at J, with 14 bases in the middle. There are 16 residues in the CDR3. The CDR3 bases are TGTGCCAGCAGTTTGAGTCAAACTCCTGGCACAGATACGCAGTATTTT. This encodes CASSLSQTPGTDTQYF. Drawing the rest from reference TRBV28 and TRBJ2-3, the complete variable domain is DVKVTQSSRYLVKRTGEKVFLECVQDMDHENMFWYRQDPGLGLRLIYFSYDVKMKEKGDIPEGYSVSREKKERFSLILESASTNQTSMYLCASSLSQTPGTDTQYFGPGTRLTVL.

The table lists this clonotype with many counts. The chain is built from TRBV20-1 and TRBJ2-1; no clear D gene. The CDR3 loop spans 15 amino acids. V shed 0 bases and J shed 5 bases, with 14 bases lying between them. Germline CDR1 is DFQATT and CDR2 is SNEGSKA (reference sequence). CDR3: CSARDFPRLDNEQFF. The CDR3 nucleotides are TGCAGTGCTAGAGATTTCCCTAGACTTGACAATGAGCAGTTCTTC.

This clonotype was seen a handful of times. This chain joins TRBV20-1 and TRBJ2-7; 11 positions agree with TRBD2. Germline CDR1 reads DFQATT; CDR2 reads SNEGSKA (reference sequence). This CDR3 contains 14 residues. The trim removed 5 bases at V and 5 bases at J, leaving 8 bases unmatched. The CDR3 coding sequence is TGCAGTGCTCCCACTAGCGGGAGTCTCAACGAGCAGTACTTC. Encoded protein: CSAPTSGSLNEQYF.

V is TRBV7-9 and J is TRBJ2-7, with a possible D match to TRBD1 (6 bases). The CDR3 spans 13 residues. The ends were cut back, 4 bases at V and 3 bases at J, with 10 bases in the middle. Germline CDR1 and CDR2: SEHNR and FQNEAQ (reference sequence). CDR3 in amino acids: CASSSKQGYEQYF. In nucleotides, the CDR3 is TGTGCCAGCAGCTCGAAACAGGGCTACGAGCAGTACTTC.

The chain recombines TRBV20-1 with TRBJ2-1, with 7 positions matching TRBD1. The CDR3 is made up of 11 amino acids. V shed 6 bases, J shed 9 bases, and the junction held 5 bases outside the gene matches. Germline CDR1 reads DFQATT; CDR2 reads SNEGSKA (reference sequence). The CDR3 bases are TGCAGTGCAAACAAGGGGGCTGAGCAGTTCTTC. Residues: CSANKGAEQFF.

The chain recombines TRBV5-1 with TRBJ2-1; D gene unclear. V lost 1 base, J lost 2 bases, and 13 bases lay in between. This CDR3 contains 16 residues. Germline V lookup: CDR1 SGHRS, CDR2 YFSETQ. The chain's CDR3 is CASSLRLDGPYNEQFF. DNA for the CDR3: TGCGCCAGCAGCTTGCGATTGGACGGCCCCTACAATGAGCAGTTCTTC.

This clonotype appeared a few times. This chain uses TRBV3-1 with TRBJ2-1; D is uncertain. Deletions cut 0 bases from V and 9 bases from J, with 6 bases between. The CDR3 is 12 amino acids. Germline CDR1 LGHDT, CDR2 YNNKEL (reference sequence). This CDR3 is CASSQESVEQFF. The CDR3 DNA reads TGTGCCAGCAGCCAAGAGTCGGTTGAGCAGTTCTTC.

The chain couples TRBV2 to TRBJ2-2; D uncertain. The CDR3 has 14 residues. CDR1 and CDR2 (germline): SNHLY, FYNNEI. V gave up 8 bases and J gave up 0 bases, with 10 bases separating them. CDR3 protein: CASGGVANTGELFF. CDR3 nucleotides: TGTGCCAGCGGCGGAGTGGCGAACACCGGGGAGCTGTTTTTT.

A few counts support this clonotype. The V and J genes are TRBV7-9 and TRBJ1-4; possible D gene TRBD1, 5 bases. Germline lookup yields CDR1 SEHNR and CDR2 FQNEAQ (reference sequence). CDR3 length equals 17 residues. Trimming left V 5 bases short and J 8 bases short, with 24 bases between. DNA for the CDR3: TGTGCCAGCAGCGGATCCGGGACGCTTTCTGCGTGGGAAAAACTGTTTTTT. This gives the protein CASSGSGTLSAWEKLFF.

This clonotype has more than one count but fewer than ten. This chain links TRBV18 with TRBJ2-7, with D perhaps matching TRBD1 (6 bases). From germline, CDR1 is KGHSH and CDR2 LQKENI. Deletions cut 1 base from V and 5 bases from J, with 6 bases between. This CDR3 region has 12 residues. The CDR3 spells CASSPQGDEQYV. CDR3 bases: TGTGCCAGCTCACCACAGGGGGACGAGCAGTACGTC.

The rearrangement joins TRBV20-1 to TRBJ2-7; 8 nucleotides line up with TRBD1. Germline CDR1 and CDR2: DFQATT and SNEGSKA (reference sequence). The J segment lost 3 bases and the V segment lost 0 bases, leaving 4 bases of the junction unmatched. The CDR3 consists of 14 residues. The CDR3 is CSARDRQGIYEQYF. In DNA form, the CDR3 reads TGCAGTGCTAGAGATAGACAGGGGATCTACGAGCAGTACTTC.

In its sample, this clonotype was seen many times. Written as DNA, the CDR3 is TGCAGCGTTGACGGACAGGGCGAGGACTATGGCTACACCTTC. Translated: CSVDGQGEDYGYTF. The chain is built from TRBV29-1 and TRBJ1-2; 8 bases agree with TRBD1. The germline gives CDR1 SQVTM, CDR2 ANQGSEA. The CDR3 is 14 residues long. V dropped 3 bases and J dropped 3; count of bases not matched to a gene: 6.

This chain connects TRBV15 to TRBJ2-1; D ambiguous. The germline V and J ends were trimmed by 0 bases and 8 bases, with 14 bases remaining between them. Germline assignment: CDR1 LNHNV and CDR2 YYDKDF (reference sequence). There are 15 residues in the CDR3. CDR3 in DNA: TGTGCCACCAGCAGAGATACCTATAGGGCTGATGAGCAGTTCTTC. This translates into CATSRDTYRADEQFF.

Only a few counts were recorded for this clonotype. This chain uses TRBV7-9 with TRBJ2-7; TRBD2 matches 8 bases. Unmatched junction bases numbered 0, after V lost 3 bases and J lost 2 bases. Per the germline V gene, CDR1 is SEHNR and CDR2 is FQNEAQ (reference sequence). CDR3 length: 13 residues. CDR3 bases: TGTGCCAGCAGCTTTAGCGGGACCTACGAGCAGTACGTC. It specifies CASSFSGTYEQYV.

V and J are TRBV24-1 and TRBJ2-5; 7 nucleotides line up with TRBD2. Germline CDR1 reads KGHDR; CDR2 reads SFDVKD. There are 14 residues in the CDR3. V lost 4 bases to trimming and J lost 5 bases; unmatched junction nucleotides: 6. The CDR3 sequence: CATSDRGGSETQYF. CDR3 sequence (DNA): TGTGCCACCAGTGACCGCGGGGGAAGTGAGACCCAGTACTTC.

A few counts support this clonotype. The chain is built from TRBV2 and TRBJ2-7; tentative D call: TRBD2 (6 bases). Germline CDR1 is SNHLY and CDR2 is FYNNEI. Trimming cost V 7 bases and J 5 bases, with 12 bases left between them. The CDR3 is made up of 12 amino acids. CDR3 sequence (DNA): TGTGCCAGCATGGGGGGTCGAGACGAGCAGTACGTC. The encoded protein is CASMGGRDEQYV.

The chain employs TRBV12-3 or TRBV12-4 and TRBJ1-5; TRBD1 matches 9 bases. The trim removed 5 bases at V and 1 base at J, leaving 3 bases unmatched. The CDR3 length is 15 residues. The CDR3 region has the DNA TGTGCCAGCAGTCATGGGACAGGGAGCAATCAGCCCCAGCATTTT. Translating gives CASSHGTGSNQPQHF.

CDR3 sequence (DNA): TGTGCCAGCAGTTACACAGGGGTAACCGCGAACACCGGGGAGCTGTTTTTT. Its protein product is CASSYTGVTANTGELFF. The chain recombines TRBV6-2 or TRBV6-3 with TRBJ2-2, with 7 positions matching TRBD1. The CDR3 runs 17 residues. The germline CDR1 and CDR2 sequences are MNHEY and SVGEGT. Germline trimming cut 2 bases from V and 0 bases from J; bases unmatched to any gene: 6.

This chain uses TRBV12-3 or TRBV12-4 with TRBJ2-3; D might be TRBD1 or TRBD2, each matching 5 bases. The germline V and J ends were trimmed by 5 bases and 2 bases, with 11 bases remaining between them. The CDR3 has 14 residues. The chain's CDR3 is CASSLGPYTDTQYF. Here the CDR3 DNA reads TGTGCCAGCAGTCTGGGACCCTACACAGATACGCAGTATTTT.

The chain couples TRBV20-1 to TRBJ2-2, with D possibly being TRBD2 (5 bases). Trimming shortened V by 0 bases and J by 3 bases, and 11 bases separated the two germline ends. The V gene's germline CDR1 is DFQATT and CDR2 SNEGSKA (reference sequence). The CDR3 contains 15 residues. The CDR3 sequence is CSARDDGEYTGELFF. In nucleotides, the CDR3 is TGCAGTGCTAGAGATGATGGGGAGTACACCGGGGAGCTGTTTTTT.

The chain links TRBV14 to TRBJ2-3; perhaps TRBD2 as D (7 bases). V lost 3 bases to trimming and J lost 3 bases, with 19 bases between them. The CDR3 is 17 amino acids. From germline, CDR1 is SGHDN and CDR2 FVKESK. DNA for the CDR3: TGTGCCAGCAGCCAGAATTCGGTGGGGGGGCGGACAGATACGCAGTATTTT. Its protein product is CASSQNSVGGRTDTQYF.